What follows are 27 T cell receptor beta chains derived from one specimen sequenced in a study of cytomegalovirus exposure and HLA in healthy donors. It was with 60 Vbeta and 13 Jbeta primers that the PCR ran. Data came from immunoSEQ multiplex PCR; TCRdb stores just in-frame clones and leaves some out. The profile shows around 80,000 clones, around 10% of them singletons. The specimen sequenced was PBMCs. The receptors originated from a man aged 55 to 69 in good health and CMV-seropositive.

The sample holds a few counts of this clone. The rearrangement links TRBV28 to TRBJ2-1, with unresolved D. V was pared by 7 bases and J by 2 bases, with 12 bases between. This CDR3 has 14 amino acids. Germline V lookup: CDR1 MDHEN, CDR2 SYDVKM. CDR3 DNA: TGTGCCAGCACTGTCATCAACACCTACAATGAGCAGTTCTTC. As protein: CASTVINTYNEQFF.

This clone appeared a few times. V and J are TRBV2 and TRBJ2-7; D is possibly TRBD1 (5 bases). This CDR3 contains 12 residues. The ends were cut back, 6 bases at V and 4 bases at J, with 10 bases in the middle. Germline CDR1 SNHLY, CDR2 FYNNEI. In nucleotides, the CDR3 is TGTGCCAGCAGGGTTGGGGCATACGAGCAGTACGTC. This codes for CASRVGAYEQYV.

V gene TRBV10-3 combines with J gene TRBJ2-5, with 12 bases lining up with TRBD2. Germline V CDR1 and CDR2: ENHRY, SYGVKD. There are 15 residues in the CDR3. The junction had 5 bases not matched to a gene; V was cut back by 2 bases and J by 7 bases. The chain's CDR3 is CAISEGLAGSGTQYF. The CDR3 nucleotides are TGTGCCATCAGTGAGGGACTAGCGGGATCAGGGACCCAGTACTTC.

Only a few counts were recorded for this clone. This chain links TRBV19 with TRBJ1-5, with a possible D match to TRBD1 (6 bases). Germline CDR1 and CDR2: LNHDA and SQIVND (reference sequence). The CDR3 is 14 residues long. V lost 10 bases and J lost 1, with 14 bases in between. DNA of the CDR3: TGTGCCACCCGTTATGGGGGCAGCAATCAGCCCCAGCATTTT. Translation gives CATRYGGSNQPQHF.

Only a few counts were recorded for this clone. This chain joins TRBV7-9 and TRBJ2-1; no firm D call. V lost 4 bases and J lost 0, with 10 bases in between. The length of the CDR3 is 15 residues. The V gene's germline CDR1 is SEHNR and CDR2 FQNEAQ (reference sequence). This chain's CDR3 is CASSSRPGSYNEQFF. In DNA, the CDR3 is TGTGCCAGCAGCTCTCGTCCCGGCTCCTACAATGAGCAGTTCTTC.

The chain's CDR3 is CATSRVPPGNEQFF. The CDR3 DNA follows: TGTGCCACCAGCAGAGTACCCCCGGGCAATGAGCAGTTCTTC. The chain recombines TRBV15 with TRBJ2-1; the D is unclear. The germline V and J ends were trimmed by 1 base and 6 bases, with 10 bases remaining between them. CDR1 LNHNV and CDR2 YYDKDF come from the germline V gene (reference sequence). The CDR3 totals 14 residues.

This chain connects TRBV6-1 to TRBJ1-1; D may be TRBD1 (6 bases). The V end was cut by 4 bases, the J end by 4 bases, with 13 bases between. CDR3 length equals 14 residues. The germline V gene has CDR1 MNHNS and CDR2 SASEGT. In nucleotides, the CDR3 is TGTGCCAGCAGTGCGTCAGGGGAAGGCACTGAAGCTTTCTTT. It specifies CASSASGEGTEAFF.

This rearrangement joins TRBV4-1 to TRBJ2-4; 10 nucleotides align to TRBD2. The CDR3 spans 18 residues. Germline CDR1 and CDR2: MGHRA and YSYEKL. With V trimmed by 1 base and J by 0 bases, 6 bases remained unmatched. The CDR3 DNA reads TGCGCCAGCAGCCAAGGGGTAGCGGGGGGCGTAGCCAAAAACATTCAGTACTTC. This translates into CASSQGVAGGVAKNIQYF.

The genes are TRBV28 and TRBJ1-5; D is possibly TRBD1 (6 bases). The CDR3 contains 15 residues. V lost 2 bases to trimming and J lost 3 bases, with 11 bases between them. Germline V lookup: CDR1 MDHEN, CDR2 SYDVKM. DNA of the CDR3: TGTGCCAGCAGTTTACGGGCAGGGGCCAATCAGCCCCAGCATTTT. Its translation: CASSLRAGANQPQHF.

This clone was observed a few times. The chain has TRBV9 and TRBJ2-7, with 7 bases identical to TRBD2. This CDR3 comprises 15 residues. Trimming cost V 0 bases and J 3 bases; bases outside gene matches: 6. Germline V lookup: CDR1 SGDLS, CDR2 YYNGEE. The CDR3 sequence: CASSVEASGSYEQYF. CDR3 nucleotides: TGTGCCAGCAGCGTAGAAGCTAGCGGAAGCTACGAGCAGTACTTC.

Of note for this clone: At the DNA level, this CDR3 is encoded by other sequences in the same sample as well. The chain links TRBV7-9 to TRBJ1-4; 10 positions agree with TRBD1. V shed 5 bases and J 6 bases; nucleotides not matched to a gene: 3. CDR1 is SEHNR, CDR2 FQNEAQ, per germline (reference sequence). The CDR3 contains 14 residues. The CDR3 loop reads CASSQGTGDEKLFF. The CDR3 bases are TGTGCCAGCAGCCAAGGGACAGGGGATGAAAAACTGTTTTTT.

This clone was counted only a few times. The V and J genes are TRBV2 and TRBJ2-5; 10 bases line up with TRBD1. There are 16 residues in the CDR3. V dropped 6 bases and J dropped 5; count of bases not matched to a gene: 12. Germline loops: CDR1 SNHLY, CDR2 FYNNEI. CDR3 region: CASSPSGTGVLETQYF. Written as DNA, the CDR3 is TGTGCCAGCAGCCCTTCCGGGACAGGGGTGCTTGAGACCCAGTACTTC. The full variable domain, in which reference TRBV2 and TRBJ2-5 provide the parts outside the CDR3, is EPEVTQTPSHQVTQMGQEVILRCVPISNHLYFYWYRQILGQKVEFLVSFYNNEISEKSEIFDDQFSVERPDGSNFTLKIRSTKLEDSAMYFCASSPSGTGVLETQYFGPGTRLLVL.

This clone was seen more than once but under ten times. The chain combines TRBV7-2 with TRBJ1-2; D not certain. This CDR3 contains 14 residues. The V end was cut by 5 bases, the J end by 3 bases, with 13 bases between. From germline, CDR1 is SGHTA and CDR2 FQGNSA. This chain's CDR3 is CASSPPRSDYGYTF. In DNA form, the CDR3 reads TGTGCCAGCAGCCCGCCACGCAGCGACTATGGCTACACCTTC.

This clone showed up just a few times. The rearrangement joins TRBV5-1 to TRBJ1-6, with a possible D match to TRBD1 (5 bases). CDR3 length: 15 amino acids. Trimming cost V 2 bases and J 6 bases, with 12 bases left between them. Germline V gene data show CDR1 as SGHRS and CDR2 as YFSETQ. CDR3 DNA: TGCGCCAGCAGCTTTTCGACAGACCTTAATTCACCCCTCCACTTT. As protein: CASSFSTDLNSPLHF.

The chain joins TRBV30 to TRBJ1-2; D is unresolved. The CDR3 has 13 amino acids. The V gene's germline CDR1 is GTSNPN and CDR2 SVGIG (reference sequence). V was trimmed by 4 bases and J by 8 bases, leaving 17 bases between them. The CDR3 sequence: CAWMGNTLWGYTF. CDR3 nucleotides: TGTGCCTGGATGGGCAACACCCTATGGGGCTACACCTTC.

This clone was seen more than once but under ten times. This sequence joins TRBV7-3 and TRBJ2-1, with 7 nucleotides matching TRBD2. Germline CDR1 SGHTA, CDR2 FQGTGA. Unmatched junction bases numbered 5, after V lost 6 bases and J lost 9 bases. This CDR3 has 12 amino acids. The CDR3 loop is CASRASGGEQFF. In DNA form, the CDR3 reads TGTGCCAGCAGGGCCTCGGGGGGTGAGCAGTTCTTC.

The CDR3 DNA follows: TGTGCCAGTAGTGGACAGGGTTACTCCTACGAGCAGTACTTC. Amino acid sequence: CASSGQGYSYEQYF. This chain joins TRBV19 and TRBJ2-7; 8 bases map to TRBD1. V gave up 5 bases and J gave up 0 bases; unmatched junction bases: 3. The CDR3 loop spans 14 amino acids. Germline CDR1 is LNHDA and CDR2 is SQIVND (reference sequence).

The rearrangement links TRBV5-1 to TRBJ2-5; 8 nucleotides match TRBD2. Trimming took 0 bases from V and 1 from J; bases not matched to a gene: 5. Germline CDR1 reads SGHRS; CDR2 reads YFSETQ. This CDR3 is built from 16 residues. The CDR3 region has the DNA TGCGCCAGCAGCTTGGCCGGGGGGGGGAGCCAAGAGACCCAGTACTTC. Protein sequence: CASSLAGGGSQETQYF. Complete variable domain (other parts from reference TRBV5-1 and TRBJ2-5): KAGVTQTPRYLIKTRGQQVTLSCSPISGHRSVSWYQQTPGQGLQFLFEYFSETQRNKGNFPGRFSGRQFSNSRSEMNVSTLELGDSALYLCASSLAGGGSQETQYFGPGTRLLVL.

This clone has only a few counts. The chain carries TRBV6-1 and TRBJ2-7; 8 bases are a match to TRBD1. The CDR3 consists of 13 residues. Germline-derived CDR1 and CDR2 are MNHNS and SASEGT. The trim removed 7 bases at V and 6 bases at J, leaving 8 bases unmatched. The CDR3 spells CASIGTGTSEQYF. In DNA, the CDR3 is TGTGCCAGCATCGGGACAGGAACCTCCGAGCAGTACTTC.

The chain couples TRBV2 to TRBJ2-7; TRBD2 matches at 10 bases. With V trimmed by 5 bases and J by 3 bases, 1 base remained unmatched. The germline CDR1 and CDR2 sequences are SNHLY and FYNNEI. CDR3 length: 13 amino acids. The CDR3: CASSLAGGYEQYF. CDR3 bases: TGTGCCAGCAGTTTAGCGGGAGGCTACGAGCAGTACTTC.

The chain links TRBV28 to TRBJ1-6; a weak D match, TRBD1 (5 bases). Germline CDR1 is MDHEN and CDR2 is SYDVKM. The germline V and J ends were trimmed by 8 bases and 7 bases, with 9 bases remaining between them. The CDR3 is made up of 12 amino acids. The CDR3 protein is CASGGGNSPLHF. The CDR3 coding sequence is TGTGCCAGCGGGGGGGGGAATTCACCCCTCCACTTT.

The sample holds a few counts of this clone. This chain joins TRBV7-9 and TRBJ1-2; TRBD1 matches 9 bases. V gave up 5 bases and J gave up 4 bases; unmatched junction bases: 8. The CDR3 is 15 amino acids. CDR1 is SEHNR and CDR2 is FQNEAQ in the germline V gene (reference sequence). The DNA for the CDR3 is TGTGCCAGCAGCCCCGGGACAGGGAAAATCTATGGCTACACCTTC. Amino acid sequence: CASSPGTGKIYGYTF.

The chain is built from TRBV19 and TRBJ2-2, with D possibly TRBD1 on 5 matching bases. Germline CDR1 reads LNHDA; CDR2 reads SQIVND (reference sequence). The V end lost 9 bases, the J end lost 7 bases, and 6 bases lay between the germline ends. CDR3 length: 10 residues. CDR3 nucleotide sequence: TGTGCCAGGCAGGGCGGGGAGCTGTTTTTT. Protein: CARQGGELFF.

This clone was counted between two and nine times. This chain joins TRBV6-1 and TRBJ2-7; 7 positions match TRBD1. This CDR3 is built from 15 residues. Germline values: CDR1 MNHNS, CDR2 SASEGT. Trimming took 1 base from V and 2 from J; bases not matched to a gene: 5. CDR3 loop: CASSEGGTVTYEQYF. CDR3 in DNA: TGTGCCAGCAGTGAAGGTGGGACAGTCACCTACGAGCAGTACTTC.

This clone was observed a handful of times. The chain uses TRBV6-5 and TRBJ2-7; 9 bases match TRBD1. The J segment lost 3 bases and the V segment lost 5 bases, leaving 5 bases of the junction unmatched. CDR1 is MNHEY, CDR2 SVGAGI, per germline. The CDR3 spans 14 residues. CDR3 nucleotide sequence: TGTGCCAGCAGTCAGGGACAGGGTGACTACGAGCAGTACTTC. This codes for CASSQGQGDYEQYF.

The chain is built from TRBV10-3 and TRBJ1-5, with D uncertain. Germline assignment: CDR1 ENHRY and CDR2 SYGVKD. Trimming cost V 1 base and J 3 bases, with 19 bases left between them. The CDR3 sequence is 18 residues long. The CDR3 loop is CAISEFDPGYGVNQPQHF. The CDR3 nucleotides are TGTGCCATCAGTGAGTTCGACCCGGGGTACGGGGTCAATCAGCCCCAGCATTTT.

The chain is built from TRBV28 and TRBJ1-2; no clear D. The CDR3 length is 13 residues. V shed 2 bases and J shed 12 bases, with 16 bases lying between them. Germline lookup yields CDR1 MDHEN and CDR2 SYDVKM. This chain's CDR3 is CASSLPSLNWDTF. The CDR3 DNA sequence: TGTGCCAGCAGTTTACCTAGTTTGAATTGGGACACCTTC.